This TCR beta chain appears in the sequencing data of a study of response to subunit inactivated influenza vaccine. Deletions cut 4 bases from V and 4 bases from J, with 10 bases between. CDR3 length equals 13 residues. The V gene's germline CDR1 is SEHNR and CDR2 FQNEAQ (reference sequence). TCRdb reanalysed the RT-PCR reads using MiXCR and keeps one entry per CDR3 protein. This sample yields about 620,000 distinct CDR3 sequences, of which around 11% are seen a single time; 9.5% to 12% belongs to the top ten. These data also featured in a second study, about T cells expressing NK-cell markers. That study adds: Making the TCR beta cDNA relied on 5'RACE template switching with UMIs. Beta-chain profiling covered CD3+CD56+NKG2C+, CD3+CD56+NKG2C- and CD3+CD56-NKG2C+ sorted subsets. Several donors' CD3+CD56-NKG2C+ cells were dominated by the same clonotypes.

Sequencing used PBMCs from blood, obtained on the day of vaccination. This chain uses TRBV7-9 with TRBJ1-1, with unresolved D. The sequence derives from a man between 50 and 59 years old who received an inactivated influenza vaccine. The CDR3 reads CASSSYRVTEAFF. As DNA, the CDR3 is TGTGCCAGCAGCTCCTACCGAGTCACTGAAGCTTTCTTT.